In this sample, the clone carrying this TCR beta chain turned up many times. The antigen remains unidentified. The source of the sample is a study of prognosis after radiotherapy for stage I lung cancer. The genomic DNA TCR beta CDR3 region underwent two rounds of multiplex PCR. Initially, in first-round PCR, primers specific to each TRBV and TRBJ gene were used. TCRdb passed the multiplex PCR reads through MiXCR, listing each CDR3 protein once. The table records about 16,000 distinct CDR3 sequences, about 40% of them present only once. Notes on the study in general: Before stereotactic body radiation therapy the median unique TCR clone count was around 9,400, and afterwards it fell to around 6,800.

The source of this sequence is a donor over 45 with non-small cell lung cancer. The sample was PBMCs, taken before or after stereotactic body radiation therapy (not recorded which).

The CDR3 loop is CASSQGSGDYGYTF. The CDR3 nucleotides read TGTGCCAGCAGCCAGGGGAGCGGGGACTATGGCTACACCTTC. This chain uses TRBV3-1 with TRBJ1-2; D is ambiguous. This CDR3 comprises 14 residues. The V end lost 3 bases, the J end lost 3 bases, and 11 bases lay between the germline ends. CDR1 is LGHDT, CDR2 YNNKEL, per germline (reference sequence). Based on the CDR3 plus reference TRBV3-1 and TRBJ1-2, the full variable domain is DTAVSQTPKYLVTQMGNDKSIKCEQNLGHDTMYWYKQDSKKFLKIMFSYNNKELIINETVPNRFSPKSPDKAHLNLHINSLELGDSAVYFCASSQGSGDYGYTFGSGTRLTVV.